The rows below give T cell receptor beta chains drawn from one sample of a study of blood T cell repertoires in COVID-19. TCRdb keeps only in-frame clones here, not all; method: immunoSEQ multiplex PCR. The table lists over 100,000 clones, about 81% of them singletons. Specimen: peripheral blood. These receptors all stem from a man in his 70s with acute or convalescent COVID-19. The CDR3 runs from the conserved cysteine through the conserved F or W. The order of the fields is V gene, J gene, clone size, D gene, CDR3 DNA, CDR3 protein. The D gene is left open where the match is weak. The size entry is marked missing in some rows and otherwise reads once, few, many or a size class.

TRBV14	TRBJ2-7	once	NA	TGTGCCAGCAGCCGCACAGGGTCCTACGAGCAGTACTTC	CASSRTGSYEQYF
TRBV5-1	TRBJ2-1	NA	TRBD2	TGCGCCAGCATTCGAAGCGCTAGCGGTAATGAGCAGTTCTTC	CASIRSASGNEQFF
TRBV4-1	TRBJ2-3	once	TRBD2	TGCGCCAGCAGCCGGGGACTAGCGGGGTTCACAGATACGCAGTATTTT	CASSRGLAGFTDTQYF
TRBV5-1	TRBJ2-1	NA	NA	TGCGCCAGCAGGCGGGGCAGGGGGACCTATGACTCCTACAATGAGCAGTTCTTC	CASRRGRGTYDSYNEQFF
TRBV27	TRBJ2-2	NA	NA	TGTGCCAGCAGTTATCGCCAGGGTCAAAGTATCACCGGGGAGCTGTTTTTT	CASSYRQGQSITGELFF
TRBV5-6	TRBJ1-6	NA	TRBD1	TGTGCCAGCAGCTTCGAGGGGGCTTCCTATAATTCACCCCTCCACTTT	CASSFEGASYNSPLHF
TRBV5-1	TRBJ2-3	few	NA	TGCGCCAGCAGCTTGTTCCCAAGCGGCACAGATACGCAGTATTTT	CASSLFPSGTDTQYF
TRBV6-2/TRBV6-3	TRBJ2-1	NA	NA	TGTGCCAGCAGTAGACATGTCCATGGGCAGTTCTTC	CASSRHVHGQFF
TRBV11-2	TRBJ2-6	NA	TRBD1	TGTGCCAGCAGCCGTACGATTTCAGGGGGCGAAGGGGCCAACGTCCTGACTTTC	CASSRTISGGEGANVLTF
TRBV2	TRBJ1-1	NA	TRBD1	TGTGCCAGCAGCGGGGACAGCACTTGGGCCACTGAAGCTTTCTTT	CASSGDSTWATEAFF
TRBV29-1	TRBJ2-3	NA	NA	TGCAGCGTTGGGCCAGACTCAGATACGCAGTATTTT	CSVGPDSDTQYF
TRBV10-3	TRBJ2-7	once	TRBD2	TGTGCCATCATGTCTAGCGGGGGCTACGAGCAGTACTTC	CAIMSSGGYEQYF
TRBV6-2/TRBV6-3	TRBJ1-5	NA	TRBD1	TGTGCCAGCAGTGACCGGGACAGGGGCGTTCAGCCCCAGCATTTT	CASSDRDRGVQPQHF
TRBV6-1	TRBJ1-6	NA	NA	TGTGCCAGCAGTGAACTCGGGGGATCTGTTAATTCACCCCTCCACTTT	CASSELGGSVNSPLHF
TRBV15	TRBJ2-3	NA	TRBD2	TGTGCCACCATACTAACCATAGCGGGAGTGGCAGATACGCAGTATTTT	CATILTIAGVADTQYF
TRBV28	TRBJ2-1	NA	NA	TGTGCCAGCAGACCGGGACAGTCGGGACTCAAAGCGTTCTTC	CASRPGQSGLKAFF
TRBV27	TRBJ1-2	NA	TRBD1	TGTGCCAGCAGTTTGTCAAGGACAGGGGGAGTCTATGGCTACACCTTC	CASSLSRTGGVYGYTF
TRBV5-1	TRBJ1-1	NA	NA	TGCGCCAGCAGCTTGGAACAGGGAACTGAAGCTTTCTTT	CASSLEQGTEAFF